What follows are 26 T cell receptor beta chains derived from one specimen sequenced in a study of cytomegalovirus exposure and HLA in healthy donors. Primers included in the PCR were 60 Vbeta and 13 Jbeta primers. TCRdb's copy holds only in-frame clones and misses some; the assay was immunoSEQ multiplex PCR. The sample carries roughly 130,000 clones, over 65% recorded once. What was sequenced was PBMCs. Receptors were obtained from a woman aged 35 to 49 in good health and CMV-seropositive.

This clone has just a few counts. The chain has TRBV5-4 and TRBJ2-1, with 13 bases that match TRBD2. Germline assignment: CDR1 SGHNT and CDR2 YYREEE (reference sequence). The CDR3 loop spans 16 amino acids. V shed 7 bases, J shed 8 bases, and the junction held 12 bases outside the gene matches. The chain's CDR3 is CASPGSGLAGRDEQFF. The DNA for the CDR3 is TGTGCCAGCCCTGGATCGGGACTAGCGGGGCGGGATGAGCAGTTCTTC.

The V call is TRBV5-1, the J call TRBJ2-3, with 8 bases identical to TRBD2. This CDR3 has 16 residues. CDR1 is SGHRS and CDR2 is YFSETQ in the germline V gene. With 0 bases clipped from V and 0 bases from J, the junction kept 3 bases outside the gene matches. CDR3 residues: CASSLAVAGSTDTQYF. The DNA of the CDR3 is TGCGCCAGCAGCTTGGCGGTAGCGGGGAGCACAGATACGCAGTATTTT.

The rearrangement links TRBV7-6 to TRBJ2-7, with 8 bases that match TRBD1. The CDR3 covers 14 residues. Germline trimming cut 1 base from V and 4 bases from J; bases unmatched to any gene: 3. CDR1 and CDR2 from the germline V gene are SGHVS and FNYEAQ. In nucleotides, the CDR3 is TGTGCCAGCAGCTTAGGGACAGGGTGGTACGAGCAGTACTTC. Translating gives CASSLGTGWYEQYF. The full variable domain, in which reference TRBV7-6 and TRBJ2-7 provide the parts outside the CDR3, is GAGVSQSPRYKVTKRGQDVALRCDPISGHVSLYWYRQALGQGPEFLTYFNYEAQQDKSGLPNDRFSAERPEGSISTLTIQRTEQRDSAMYRCASSLGTGWYEQYFGPGTRLTVT.

This clone was found a few times. The V call is TRBV6-5, the J call TRBJ1-2; a possible D gene is TRBD1 (6 bases). From germline, CDR1 is MNHEY and CDR2 SVGAGI. The CDR3 extends over 14 amino acids. Between the trimmed V and J ends, which lost 6 bases and 4 bases, there was a span of 15 bases. CDR3 coding DNA: TGTGCCAGCAGCCCAGGGGAGGGGGGCTATGGCTACACCTTC. Its translation is CASSPGEGGYGYTF.

The chain recombines TRBV27 with TRBJ2-5; 7 nucleotides match TRBD1. Judging by the DNA end, TRBJ2-7 fits better; the J call may be wrong. From germline, CDR1 is MNHEY and CDR2 SMNVEV (reference sequence). The CDR3 spans 15 residues. The CDR3 DNA reads TGTGCCAGCAGTACGCCCGGGACAGCTCTCTACGAGCAGTACTTC. Translation gives CASSTPGTALYEQYF.

The rearrangement uses TRBV6-6 and TRBJ2-3; D remains unclear. V was cut by 3 bases and J by 4 bases, with 11 bases left in between. The CDR3 has 14 residues. CDR1 is MNHNY and CDR2 is SVGAGI in the germline V gene (reference sequence). CDR3 residues: CASSYFQAADTQYF. The CDR3 nucleotides read TGTGCCAGCAGTTATTTTCAGGCCGCAGATACGCAGTATTTT.

The CDR3 spells CASSLEQGQGEKLFF. CDR3 coding DNA: TGTGCCAGCAGTTTAGAACAGGGACAGGGTGAAAAACTGTTTTTT. V is TRBV6-5 and J is TRBJ1-4; 9 bases are a match to TRBD1. Germline V CDR1 and CDR2: MNHEY, SVGAGI. The CDR3 is 15 residues long. The ends lost 4 bases at V and 7 bases at J; junction bases unmatched: 7.

This chain joins TRBV29-1 and TRBJ2-5; a weak D match, TRBD1 (6 bases). The J call could be wrong; TRBJ2-7 is a better fit for the DNA end. CDR1 is SQVTM and CDR2 is ANQGSEA in the germline V gene. The CDR3 is 13 residues long. The CDR3 coding sequence is TGCAGCGTTGAAGGGCAGGGGCCTGGCGAGCAGTACTTC. Amino acids: CSVEGQGPGEQYF.

This clone was found a few times. The rearrangement uses TRBV5-1 and TRBJ1-1; the D gene is possibly TRBD1 (5 bases). This CDR3 region has 14 residues. Germline lookup yields CDR1 SGHRS and CDR2 YFSETQ. Trimming cost V 0 bases and J 10 bases, with 16 bases left between them. DNA of the CDR3: TGCGCCAGCAGCTTGGTGGCCGGACACCCGGCAGCTTTCTTT. Residues: CASSLVAGHPAAFF.

This clone has just one count. The rearrangement uses TRBV5-4 and TRBJ1-2; D possibly corresponds to TRBD1 (5 bases). There are 15 residues in the CDR3. Germline CDR1 reads SGHNT; CDR2 reads YYREEE (reference sequence). V lost 4 bases to trimming and J lost 3 bases, with 16 bases between them. The CDR3 is CASSVDPLQDYGYTF. DNA for the CDR3: TGTGCCAGCAGCGTGGACCCCTTACAGGACTATGGCTACACCTTC.

V usage is TRBV6-1 and J usage is TRBJ1-2, with TRBD1 identical over 8 bases. This CDR3 spans 14 amino acids. Per germline, CDR1 MNHNS and CDR2 SASEGT. The V and J ends lost 6 bases and 6 bases, in that order; junction bases with no gene match: 9. The CDR3 coding sequence is TGTGCCAGCAGCCCCAGAGGACAGGGAGATGGCTACACCTTC. Its translation: CASSPRGQGDGYTF.

The chain links TRBV5-1 to TRBJ1-4; 9 positions match TRBD1. J lost 8 bases, V lost 3 bases, and 5 bases had no gene match. This CDR3 spans 14 amino acids. CDR1 and CDR2 from the germline V gene are SGHRS and YFSETQ. As DNA, the CDR3 is TGCGCCAGCAGCTGGACAGGGGATGGGGAAAAACTGTTTTTT. Protein product: CASSWTGDGEKLFF.

The chain employs TRBV28 and TRBJ1-5, with 7 bases matching TRBD1. Looked up from germline, CDR1 is MDHEN and CDR2 is SYDVKM. The CDR3 extends over 15 amino acids. V dropped 3 bases and J dropped 2; count of bases not matched to a gene: 4. This chain's CDR3 is CASSFGTGGNQPQHF. CDR3 bases: TGTGCCAGCAGTTTTGGAACAGGGGGCAATCAGCCCCAGCATTTT.

Concerning this clone itself: At one end the junction does not follow the germline gene, possibly because of a read error. J is TRBJ1-2 and V is TRBV7-9; tentatively, D is TRBD1 (6 bases). Germline V CDR1 and CDR2: SEHNR, FQNEAQ (reference sequence). CDR3 length equals 12 residues. The CDR3 coding sequence is TGTTCCAGCAGTCTTAACAGGGACGGCTACACCTTC. Translated: CSSSLNRDGYTF.

The chain carries TRBV7-6 and TRBJ2-7; 8 bases fit TRBD2. With 6 bases clipped from V and 0 bases from J, the junction kept 4 bases outside the gene matches. Germline loops: CDR1 SGHVS, CDR2 FNYEAQ. This CDR3 is 14 amino acids long. In DNA form, the CDR3 reads TGTGCCAGCAGTCGACTAGCGACCTCCTACGAGCAGTACTTC. It yields the protein CASSRLATSYEQYF.

The rearrangement links TRBV11-3 to TRBJ2-7; 7 nucleotides align to TRBD1. The CDR3 has 16 amino acids. The trim removed 1 base at V and 5 bases at J, leaving 11 bases unmatched. The germline CDR1 and CDR2 sequences are SGHNT and YENEEA. The CDR3 loop is CASSLGVVGQRDEQYF. The CDR3 DNA sequence: TGTGCCAGCAGCTTAGGGGTTGTGGGACAGCGCGACGAGCAGTACTTC.

This clone has more than one count but fewer than ten. The genes are TRBV19 and TRBJ2-5; D is undetermined. The V end was cut by 3 bases, the J end by 2 bases, with 7 bases between. CDR3 length equals 13 residues. CDR1 and CDR2 from the germline V gene are LNHDA and SQIVND (reference sequence). The CDR3 sequence: CASSIQTQETQYF. For the CDR3, the DNA is TGTGCCAGTAGTATTCAAACACAAGAGACCCAGTACTTC.

This chain links TRBV30 with TRBJ1-2; 7 positions match TRBD1. The length of the CDR3 is 13 residues. CDR1 is GTSNPN and CDR2 is SVGIG in the germline V gene (reference sequence). Trimming took 5 bases from V and 6 from J; bases not matched to a gene: 9. In DNA form, the CDR3 reads TGTGCCTGGGACAGGGCCCTGGGGGATGGCTACACCTTC. Translating it yields CAWDRALGDGYTF.

The chain combines TRBV18 with TRBJ2-5; a possible D gene is TRBD1 (5 bases). The CDR3 consists of 15 residues. V dropped 4 bases and J dropped 4 bases, with 16 bases sitting between them. Looked up from germline, CDR1 is KGHSH and CDR2 is LQKENI. The CDR3: CASSQGSARPETQYF. As DNA, the CDR3 is TGTGCCAGCTCACAGGGGTCCGCTCGTCCAGAGACCCAGTACTTC.

The chain employs TRBV10-3 and TRBJ1-1; TRBD1 matches at 8 bases. The CDR3 has 13 amino acids. The germline V gene has CDR1 ENHRY and CDR2 SYGVKD. After removal of 10 bases from V and 5 bases from J, the junction contained 9 bases not matched to a gene. CDR3 DNA sequence: TGTGCCACGGGCCAGGGGGCCAGGACTGAAGCTTTCTTT. Residues: CATGQGARTEAFF.

The CDR3 DNA is TGTGCCAGCAGTCCCTCGGGGGAGTTGTGGTACTTC. It yields the protein CASSPSGELWYF. This chain links TRBV27 with TRBJ2-7, with a tentative D call TRBD2 (6 bases). V shed 5 bases and J shed 12 bases, with 17 bases lying between them. The length of the CDR3 is 12 residues. The V gene's germline CDR1 is MNHEY and CDR2 SMNVEV (reference sequence).

Comment on this clone: This same CDR3 is encoded by further DNA sequences in the sample. The chain joins TRBV20-1 to TRBJ2-7, with D hard to call. Trimming cost V 3 bases and J 4 bases, with 7 bases left between them. This CDR3 spans 11 amino acids. Germline assignment: CDR1 DFQATT and CDR2 SNEGSKA (reference sequence). The chain's CDR3 is CSARGRYEQYF. The CDR3 bases are TGCAGTGCTAGGGGCAGATACGAGCAGTACTTC.

This chain uses TRBV7-8 with TRBJ1-3; D is uncertain. The germline V gene encodes CDR1 SGHVS and CDR2 FQNEAQ. The V and J ends lost 5 bases and 7 bases respectively, with 30 bases between them. The CDR3 covers 19 residues. The DNA of the CDR3 is TGTGCCAGCAGCCGAATAACTTTTAACCGGGCCACGGGGAGGAACACCATATATTTT. Its protein product is CASSRITFNRATGRNTIYF.

The V and J genes are TRBV28 and TRBJ2-1, with 11 nucleotides matching TRBD2. V trimming: 2 bases; J trimming: 5 bases; junction bases outside the gene matches: 8. CDR1 is MDHEN and CDR2 is SYDVKM in the germline V gene. The CDR3 runs 17 residues. The CDR3 nucleotides are TGTGCCAGCAGTTTAACCGTACTAGCGGGAGCACACAATGAGCAGTTCTTC. This sequence encodes CASSLTVLAGAHNEQFF.

V is TRBV4-2 and J is TRBJ2-3; unclear D gene. The V end lost 0 bases, the J end lost 10 bases, and 14 bases lay between the germline ends. CDR1 is LGHNA and CDR2 is YNFKEQ in the germline V gene. The length of the CDR3 is 14 residues. The CDR3 protein is CASSQDLAGPPQYF. The CDR3 DNA sequence: TGTGCCAGCAGCCAAGATCTGGCTGGGCCTCCGCAGTATTTT.

The V call is TRBV28, the J call TRBJ1-5; perhaps TRBD1 as D (6 bases). Germline CDR1 MDHEN, CDR2 SYDVKM. V lost 5 bases to trimming and J lost 6 bases, with 14 bases between them. This CDR3 region has 14 residues. The CDR3 DNA follows: TGTGCCAGCAGTCTTACAGGGAAGGGTCAGCCCCAGCATTTT. As protein: CASSLTGKGQPQHF. The full variable domain, with the rest looked up from reference TRBV28 and TRBJ1-5, is DVKVTQSSRYLVKRTGEKVFLECVQDMDHENMFWYRQDPGLGLRLIYFSYDVKMKEKGDIPEGYSVSREKKERFSLILESASTNQTSMYLCASSLTGKGQPQHFGDGTRLSIL.